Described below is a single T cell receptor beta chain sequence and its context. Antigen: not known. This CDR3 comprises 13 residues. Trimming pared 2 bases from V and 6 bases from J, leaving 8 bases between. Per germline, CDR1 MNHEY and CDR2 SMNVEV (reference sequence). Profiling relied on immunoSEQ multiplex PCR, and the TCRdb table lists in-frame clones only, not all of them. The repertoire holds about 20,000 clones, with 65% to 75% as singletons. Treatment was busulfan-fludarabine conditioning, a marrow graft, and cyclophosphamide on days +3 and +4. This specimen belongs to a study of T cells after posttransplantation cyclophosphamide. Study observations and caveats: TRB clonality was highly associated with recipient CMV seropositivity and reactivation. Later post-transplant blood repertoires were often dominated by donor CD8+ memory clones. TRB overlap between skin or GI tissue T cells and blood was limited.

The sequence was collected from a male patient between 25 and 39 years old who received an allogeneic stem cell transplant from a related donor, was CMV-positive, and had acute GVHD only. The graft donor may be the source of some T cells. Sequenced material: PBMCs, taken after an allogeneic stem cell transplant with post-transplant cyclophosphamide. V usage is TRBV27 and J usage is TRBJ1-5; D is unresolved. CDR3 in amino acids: CASSLRRGQPQHF. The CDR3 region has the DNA TGTGCCAGCAGTTTACGCCGAGGTCAGCCCCAGCATTTT.